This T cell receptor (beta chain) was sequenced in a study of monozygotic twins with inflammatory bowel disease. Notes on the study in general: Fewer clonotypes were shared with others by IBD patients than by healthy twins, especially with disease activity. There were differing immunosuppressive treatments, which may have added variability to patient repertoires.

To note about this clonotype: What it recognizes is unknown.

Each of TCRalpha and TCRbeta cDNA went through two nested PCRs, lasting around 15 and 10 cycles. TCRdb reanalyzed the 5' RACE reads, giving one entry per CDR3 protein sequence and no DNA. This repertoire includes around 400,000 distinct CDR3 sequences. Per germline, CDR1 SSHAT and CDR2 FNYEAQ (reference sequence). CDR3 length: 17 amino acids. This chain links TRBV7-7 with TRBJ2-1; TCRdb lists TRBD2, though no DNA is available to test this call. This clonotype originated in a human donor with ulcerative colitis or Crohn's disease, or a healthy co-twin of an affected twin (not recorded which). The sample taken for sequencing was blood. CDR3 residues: CASSPSAGLASRDEQFF.